This T cell receptor (beta chain) was recovered during a study of T cell responses to AZD1222 COVID-19 vaccine. About this clone itself: Its antigen is still unknown.

Study-level results: Spike-specific TCR breadth and depth both grew after two AZD1222 doses. Clonal diversity may have been underestimated, and the donors were mostly white British, with more females than males. Among those given AZD1222, only 5 to 7 were seropositive at baseline.

Method: immunoSEQ multiplex PCR; TCRdb's copy keeps in-frame clones and lacks some. The table shows roughly 80,000 clones, with about 90% occurring only once. Germline CDR1 reads SGHTA; CDR2 reads FQGNSA. Between the trimmed V and J ends, which lost 1 base and 5 bases, there was a span of 9 bases. The CDR3 loop spans 14 amino acids. The V and J genes are TRBV7-2 and TRBJ1-5; D remains ambiguous. This receptor was identified in an adult in good health. The material sequenced was peripheral blood, taken on day 0 of MenACWY control vaccination. CDR3 nucleotide sequence: TGTGCCAGCAGCTTAGATGTTGGGCATCAGCCCCAGCATTTT. It translates to CASSLDVGHQPQHF.